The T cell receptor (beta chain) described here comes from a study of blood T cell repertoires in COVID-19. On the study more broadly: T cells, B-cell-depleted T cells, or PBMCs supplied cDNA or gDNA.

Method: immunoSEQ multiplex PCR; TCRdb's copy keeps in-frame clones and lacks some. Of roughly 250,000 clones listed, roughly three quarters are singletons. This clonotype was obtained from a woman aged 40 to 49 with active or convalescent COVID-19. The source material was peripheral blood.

CDR3 sequence reads: CASSLRAGGPAGELFF. The CDR3 nucleotides are TGTGCCAGCAGCTTAAGAGCGGGGGGGCCAGCCGGGGAGCTGTTTTTT. V usage is TRBV7-2 and J usage is TRBJ2-2, with 10 positions matching TRBD2. This CDR3 comprises 16 residues. Trimming cost V 2 bases and J 6 bases; bases outside gene matches: 6. The germline CDR1 and CDR2 sequences are SGHTA and FQGNSA.